One T cell receptor (beta chain) is described in this entry. What it binds is not known. The source of the sample is a study of shared clonotypes between healthy human individuals. CDR3 length: 15 residues. CDR1 is SGHDT and CDR2 is YYEEEE in the germline V gene. V lost 7 bases to trimming and J lost 3 bases; unmatched junction nucleotides: 12. CD45RO-negative CD8 cells positively selected for CCR7 made up the naive population, which excluded terminally differentiated effector memory CD45RA+ cells. The deep-level immunoSEQ assay was used. Libraries were prepared by immunoSEQ multiplex PCR; TCRdb keeps only in-frame clonotypes and omits some of them. The sample comprises about 2 million clones, about 95% of which are singletons, and 1.2% rests with the top ten. Study results and limitations: Owing to a small donor count, the genetic and exposure-history diversity represented was limited. For naive CD4 cells, around 5% of clonotypes were shared across four donors.

Source material: naive CD8+ T cells sorted from blood. The TCR originated in a man aged 18 to 29 in good health. This chain links TRBV5-6 with TRBJ2-7; 8 bases line up with TRBD2. CDR3 amino acids: CASSSWGGGIYEQYF. The CDR3 DNA reads as TGTGCCAGCTCCTCGTGGGGCGGGGGGATCTACGAGCAGTACTTC.